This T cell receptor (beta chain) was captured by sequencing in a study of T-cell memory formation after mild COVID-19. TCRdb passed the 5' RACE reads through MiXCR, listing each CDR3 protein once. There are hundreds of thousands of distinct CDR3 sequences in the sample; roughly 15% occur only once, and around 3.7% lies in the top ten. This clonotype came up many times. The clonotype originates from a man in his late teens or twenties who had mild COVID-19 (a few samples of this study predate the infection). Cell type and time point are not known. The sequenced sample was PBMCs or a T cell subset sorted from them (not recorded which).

This CDR3 reads CASSRTGTDSPLHF. The CDR3 DNA is TGCGCCAGCAGCCGTACAGGGACTGATTCACCCCTCCACTTT. The rearrangement links TRBV4-3 to TRBJ1-6; perhaps TRBD1 as D (6 bases). Per germline, CDR1 LGHNA and CDR2 YSLEER. The V and J ends lost 4 bases and 8 bases respectively, with 12 bases between them. The CDR3 is 14 amino acids.